This T cell receptor (beta chain) was observed in a study of T-cell reconstitution after alpha-beta-depleted transplantation in children. Overall study findings and caveats: After transplant, at about two months, alpha-beta T cells were reportedly derived from several hundred expanded graft clones. Day-60 TCRbeta diversity that was high in some patients was derived from surviving recipient T cells and thymic progenitors. Counts and diversity of T cells one year after transplant came mostly from newly produced T cells.

Concerning this clonotype: Its antigen is not identified.

Using unique molecular identifiers, the investigators prepared the TCRbeta library. TCRdb reanalysed the PCR reads using MiXCR and keeps one entry per CDR3 protein. The sample yields around 450,000 distinct CDR3 sequences, about 10% seen once. Deletions cut 0 bases from V and 2 bases from J, with 17 bases between. The CDR3 has 17 residues. CDR1 and CDR2 (germline): SGHTA, FQGNSA. The material sequenced was PBMCs, taken before TCRalphabeta/CD19-depleted stem cell transplant. This sequence originates from a child aged 2 to 10 with inherited bone marrow failure, due to receive a stem cell transplant. The chain has TRBV7-2 and TRBJ2-7; possible D gene TRBD2, 7 bases. The CDR3 DNA sequence: TGTGCCAGCAGCTTAGCGTCCGTGCAGGGGAGGGCCTACGAGCAGTACTTC. This translates into CASSLASVQGRAYEQYF.